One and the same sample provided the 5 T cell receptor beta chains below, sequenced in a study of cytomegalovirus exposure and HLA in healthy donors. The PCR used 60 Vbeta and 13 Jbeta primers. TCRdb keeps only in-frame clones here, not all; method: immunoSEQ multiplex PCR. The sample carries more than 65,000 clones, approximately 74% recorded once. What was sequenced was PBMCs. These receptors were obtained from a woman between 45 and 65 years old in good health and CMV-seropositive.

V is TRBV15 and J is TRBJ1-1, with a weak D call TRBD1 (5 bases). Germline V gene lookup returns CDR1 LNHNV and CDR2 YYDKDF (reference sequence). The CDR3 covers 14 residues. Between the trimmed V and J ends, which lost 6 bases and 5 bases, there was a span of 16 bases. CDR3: CATSTTQGRTEAFF. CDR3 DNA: TGTGCCACCAGTACTACTCAGGGTCGGACTGAAGCTTTCTTT.

CDR3 region: CASSQRLAGGSTSTDTQYF. The DNA of the CDR3 is TGTGCCAGCAGCCAGAGGCTAGCGGGAGGTTCCACTAGCACAGATACGCAGTATTTT. This chain links TRBV11-3 with TRBJ2-3, with TRBD2 matching over 11 bases. V lost 5 bases, J lost 0 bases, and 13 bases stayed unmatched. The CDR3 has 19 amino acids. Germline assignment: CDR1 SGHNT and CDR2 YENEEA.

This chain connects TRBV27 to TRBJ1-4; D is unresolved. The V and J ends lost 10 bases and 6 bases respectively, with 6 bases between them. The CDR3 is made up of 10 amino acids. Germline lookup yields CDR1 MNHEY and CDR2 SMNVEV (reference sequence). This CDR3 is CATPDEKLFF. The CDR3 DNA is TGTGCCACCCCGGATGAAAAACTGTTTTTT.

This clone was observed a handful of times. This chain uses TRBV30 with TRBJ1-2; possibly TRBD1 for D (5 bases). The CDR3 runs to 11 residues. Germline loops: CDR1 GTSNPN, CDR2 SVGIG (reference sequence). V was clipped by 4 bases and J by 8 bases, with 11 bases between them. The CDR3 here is CAWTQGLGYTF. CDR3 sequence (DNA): TGTGCCTGGACCCAGGGTTTAGGCTACACCTTC.

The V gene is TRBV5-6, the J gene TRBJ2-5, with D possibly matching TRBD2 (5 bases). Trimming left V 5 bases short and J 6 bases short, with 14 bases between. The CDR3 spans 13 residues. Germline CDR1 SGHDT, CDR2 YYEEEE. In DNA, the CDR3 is TGTGCCAGCAGTCAGGACTGGGAGAAGACCCAGTACTTC. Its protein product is CASSQDWEKTQYF.